This T cell receptor beta chain is drawn from a study of T cell responses to AZD1222 COVID-19 vaccine. Study-level results: A mostly white British donor set with more females was recruited, and clonal diversity was possibly underestimated.

The table lists this clone with a few counts. Its target is unknown. Deletions cut 5 bases from V and 3 bases from J, with 13 bases between. The germline V gene has CDR1 SEHNR and CDR2 FQNEAQ (reference sequence). The CDR3 is made up of 14 amino acids. Profiled with immunoSEQ multiplex PCR; TCRdb holds only in-frame clones, not every one. The sample has under 85,000 clones, about 85% seen once. The V and J genes are TRBV7-9 and TRBJ1-1; D is undetermined. The clonotype comes from an adult in good health. The sequencing here drew on peripheral blood, taken on day 0 of AZD1222 vaccination. The CDR3 DNA reads TGTGCCAGCAGCCCCACCCCCGTGCACACTGAAGCTTTCTTT. It codes for CASSPTPVHTEAFF.